This TCR beta chain stems from a study of cytomegalovirus exposure and HLA in healthy donors. The germline V gene has CDR1 SGDLS and CDR2 YYNGEE. Trimming cost V 5 bases and J 3 bases; bases outside gene matches: 8. The CDR3 is made up of 15 amino acids. 13 Jbeta primers and 60 Vbeta primers were used for the PCR. Some clones are missing from TCRdb's copy, which holds only in-frame ones; the method was immunoSEQ multiplex PCR. The sample has some 110,000 clones; approximately 78% are singletons. This TCR came from a man aged 25 to 45 in good health and CMV-seropositive. Sequencing input: PBMCs. J is TRBJ2-3 and V is TRBV9; TRBD1 matches 8 bases. CDR3 nucleotide sequence: TGTGCCAGCAGTGACCCAGGGGGCGGGACAGATACGCAGTATTTT. This sequence encodes CASSDPGGGTDTQYF.